The next 21 T cell receptor beta chains were all read from a single sample in a study of post-analysis software for immune sequencing data. Researchers reported that TCR beta cDNA libraries carried unique molecular identifiers. Via MiXCR, TCRdb re-called the PCR reads, giving one row per CDR3 protein. The sample yields some 450,000 distinct CDR3 sequences, around 40% seen once. These TCRs are of unknown antigen specificity. Study-level points and caveats: Controls showed lower frequencies than patients for roughly 5 TRBV segments, and TRBV5-6, TRBV5-1 and TRBV20-1 were among these.

The sequenced sample was blood. The receptor source for this set is a girl aged 5 to 17 with multiple sclerosis.

This clonotype was observed a few times. The rearrangement joins TRBV29-1 to TRBJ2-5; TRBD2 is a possible D gene (7 bases). The germline V and J ends were trimmed by 4 bases and 7 bases, with 22 bases remaining between them. Germline values: CDR1 SQVTM, CDR2 ANQGSEA. The CDR3 is 15 amino acids. The CDR3 sequence: CSVGEGGVDVGTQYF. The CDR3, as DNA: TGCAGCGTTGGGGAAGGGGGGGTGGACGTCGGGACCCAGTACTTC. Drawing the rest from reference TRBV29-1 and TRBJ2-5, the complete variable domain is SAVISQKPSRDICQRGTSLTIQCQVDSQVTMMFWYRQQPGQSLTLIATANQGSEATYESGFVIDKFPISRPNLTFSTLTVSNMSPEDSSIYLCSVGEGGVDVGTQYFGPGTRLLVL.

The chain recombines TRBV20-1 with TRBJ1-4, with 10 bases fitting TRBD1. Germline V gene lookup returns CDR1 DFQATT and CDR2 SNEGSKA (reference sequence). The CDR3 extends over 15 amino acids. The V gene end was trimmed by 0 bases and the J gene end by 8 bases; junction bases not matched to a gene: 6. CDR3 DNA sequence: TGCAGTGCTAGAGATCCGGACAGGGGGTGGGAAAAACTGTTTTTT. Translating gives CSARDPDRGWEKLFF.

The chain combines TRBV4-1 with TRBJ2-7; D possibly matches TRBD1 or TRBD2 (7 bases each). V was cut by 0 bases and J by 4 bases, with 19 bases left in between. The CDR3 is made up of 17 amino acids. Looked up from germline, CDR1 is MGHRA and CDR2 is YSYEKL. Here the CDR3 DNA reads TGCGCCAGCAGCCAAGAAGGAGGGGGCGGGAGAAGATACGAGCAGTACTTC. It specifies CASSQEGGGGRRYEQYF.

The J gene is TRBJ2-1, the V gene TRBV4-3; D might be TRBD1 or TRBD2, each matching 6 bases. Trimming stripped 2 bases from V and 7 bases from J, with 15 bases between. This CDR3 is 15 amino acids long. Germline lookup yields CDR1 LGHNA and CDR2 YSLEER. This CDR3 is CASSQREGGWNEQFF. The CDR3 DNA reads as TGCGCCAGCAGCCAACGAGAAGGGGGGTGGAATGAGCAGTTCTTC.

This clonotype occurred a few times. The CDR3, as DNA: TGCGCCAGCAGCCAAGGAGGGTTTATTAGGGATACGCAGTATTTT. Its protein product is CASSQGGFIRDTQYF. The gene calls are TRBV4-1 and TRBJ2-3, with D possibly matching TRBD2 (5 bases). V lost 1 base and J 6 bases, leaving 14 bases between the germline ends. The CDR3 is 15 amino acids. Germline V gene lookup returns CDR1 MGHRA and CDR2 YSYEKL.

The chain recombines TRBV5-1 with TRBJ1-1; TRBD1 matches 8 bases. The CDR3 has 14 residues. The germline gives CDR1 SGHRS, CDR2 YFSETQ. Trimming removed 4 bases from V and 2 bases from J; junction bases left unmatched: 4. The CDR3 spells CASSRGQANTEAFF. CDR3 nucleotide sequence: TGCGCCAGCAGCCGGGGACAGGCTAACACTGAAGCTTTCTTT.

This chain uses TRBV13 with TRBJ1-3; TRBD1 might be the D (6 bases). Germline V lookup: CDR1 PRHDT, CDR2 FYEKMQ (reference sequence). V was trimmed by 2 bases and J by 0 bases, leaving 11 bases between them. This CDR3 contains 16 residues. As DNA, the CDR3 is TGTGCCAGCAGCTTACCCCGGGGGCACTCTGGAAACACCATATATTTT. Amino acid sequence: CASSLPRGHSGNTIYF.

This clonotype was counted a single time. The chain recombines TRBV11-2 with TRBJ1-2, with D possibly matching TRBD1 (6 bases). Germline V gene lookup returns CDR1 SGHAT and CDR2 FQNNGV. The ends were cut back, 4 bases at V and 4 bases at J, with 13 bases in the middle. The CDR3 totals 14 residues. The CDR3 DNA follows: TGTGCCAGCAGCTCCCTTGGGGGGCGCTATGGCTACACCTTC. It yields the protein CASSSLGGRYGYTF. The full variable domain, completed using reference TRBV11-2 and TRBJ1-2, is EAGVAQSPRYKIIEKRQSVAFWCNPISGHATLYWYQQILGQGPKLLIQFQNNGVVDDSQLPKDRFSAERLKGVDSTLKIQPAKLEDSAVYLCASSSLGGRYGYTFGSGTRLTVV.

The gene calls are TRBV9 and TRBJ1-2; D is unresolved. The CDR3 covers 14 residues. V lost 4 bases and J lost 4, with 14 bases in between. In germline, CDR1 is SGDLS, CDR2 YYNGEE. CDR3 sequence reads: CASSTDYSSYGYTF. The CDR3, as DNA: TGTGCCAGCAGCACAGACTACTCATCCTATGGCTACACCTTC.

This clonotype was seen a few times. The chain couples TRBV4-1 to TRBJ2-7, with D unclear. The CDR3 has 14 amino acids. V gave up 1 base and J gave up 0 bases, with 7 bases separating them. The germline gives CDR1 MGHRA, CDR2 YSYEKL. The CDR3, as DNA: TGCGCCAGCAGCCAAGCCCACGTCTCCTACGAGCAGTACTTC. This encodes CASSQAHVSYEQYF.

This rearrangement joins TRBV4-2 to TRBJ2-7; D gene uncertain. The germline V and J ends were trimmed by 8 bases and 0 bases, with 14 bases remaining between them. The CDR3 loop spans 14 amino acids. From germline, CDR1 is LGHNA and CDR2 YNFKEQ. The CDR3 region is CASGSRYDSYEQYF. The CDR3 bases are TGTGCCAGCGGCTCCAGGTACGACTCCTACGAGCAGTACTTC.

A few counts support this clonotype. For the CDR3, the DNA is TGCAGTGCTCGAGGGACTAGCGGGAGATCCCGGGCCCACGAGCAGTACTTC. Encoded protein: CSARGTSGRSRAHEQYF. This chain connects TRBV20-1 to TRBJ2-7, with TRBD2 matching 14 bases. Per germline, CDR1 DFQATT and CDR2 SNEGSKA (reference sequence). There are 17 residues in the CDR3. Trimming took 5 bases from V and 5 from J; bases not matched to a gene: 14.

Worth noting for this clonotype: This is likely a read error, given that the CDR3 carries no conserved phenylalanine or tryptophan at its end. The chain uses TRBV12-3 or TRBV12-4 and TRBJ2-5, with a possible D match to TRBD1 (5 bases). The V end was cut by 1 base, the J end by 5 bases, with 5 bases between. The CDR3 covers 12 residues. The CDR3 spells CASSLEGETQYC. In DNA form, the CDR3 reads TGTGCCAGCAGTTTAGAGGGGGAGACCCAGTACTGC.

Concerning this clonotype itself: The junction differs from germline at one of its ends, possibly a read error. The V and J genes are TRBV3-1 and TRBJ1-4; possibly TRBD1 for D (5 bases). CDR1 and CDR2 (germline): LGHDT, YNNKEL (reference sequence). This CDR3 has 16 residues. CDR3 in DNA: TGTGCCAGCAGCCAAGCCCCCGACAGATACGATGAAAAACGGTTTTTT. This encodes CASSQAPDRYDEKRFF.

This chain uses TRBV10-3 with TRBJ2-5; D is ambiguous. Germline CDR1 and CDR2: ENHRY and SYGVKD. This CDR3 has 14 residues. Deletions cut 2 bases from V and 0 bases from J, with 7 bases between. CDR3 coding DNA: TGTGCCATCAGTGAGCAACAGTACCAAGAGACCCAGTACTTC. It codes for CAISEQQYQETQYF.

The V gene is TRBV12-3 or TRBV12-4, the J gene TRBJ2-5, with 7 bases lining up with TRBD2. Trimming cost V 3 bases and J 9 bases; bases outside gene matches: 4. This CDR3 has 12 residues. CDR3 bases: TGTGCCAGCAGTTTTGCGGGGGAGGCCCAGTACTTC. Residues: CASSFAGEAQYF.

This clonotype has a handful of counts. The chain has TRBV13 and TRBJ2-1; D is ambiguous. CDR3 length equals 11 residues. The germline gives CDR1 PRHDT, CDR2 FYEKMQ (reference sequence). V gave up 0 bases and J gave up 14 bases, with 8 bases separating them. The CDR3 loop reads CASSLGQVKFF. In DNA form, the CDR3 reads TGTGCCAGCAGCTTAGGCCAGGTTAAGTTCTTC.

This clonotype was observed a few times. The gene calls are TRBV28 and TRBJ2-7, with TRBD1 matching over 8 bases. The germline gives CDR1 MDHEN, CDR2 SYDVKM. The CDR3 is 15 residues long. V dropped 2 bases and J dropped 7; count of bases not matched to a gene: 10. The CDR3, as DNA: TGTGCCAGCAGTTTACCCCTCGACAGGGGATATGAGCAGTACTTC. This sequence encodes CASSLPLDRGYEQYF.

This chain connects TRBV7-3 to TRBJ2-3; tentatively, D is TRBD2 (6 bases). Trimming removed 7 bases from V and 0 bases from J, with 23 bases in between. CDR1 is SGHTA, CDR2 FQGTGA, per germline. The CDR3 has 18 amino acids. CDR3 coding DNA: TGTGCCAGCACCCCGATGGTAGCGGCACTGCCTAGCACAGATACGCAGTATTTT. This translates into CASTPMVAALPSTDTQYF.

The rearrangement joins TRBV10-3 to TRBJ2-1, with 14 bases fitting TRBD2. CDR3 length: 15 amino acids. Trimming at V came to 5 bases and at J to 9 bases, leaving 6 bases not matched to a gene. Germline loops: CDR1 ENHRY, CDR2 SYGVKD. The CDR3 DNA reads as TGTGCCATCAGTCCGGGACTAGCGGGAGTGGGTGAGCAGTTCTTC. Translating it yields CAISPGLAGVGEQFF.

A word on this clonotype: Being one base from a much bigger clone, this may be a read error. The genes are TRBV11-3 and TRBJ2-1, with 7 bases that match TRBD2. The length of the CDR3 is 14 residues. Germline V gene data show CDR1 as SGHNT and CDR2 as YENEEA. With V trimmed by 5 bases and J by 9 bases, 10 bases remained unmatched. The CDR3 bases are TGTGCCAGCAGCCTCCGGGACTATTCGAGTGAGCAGTTCTTC. It encodes CASSLRDYSSEQFF.